The following is a TCR beta chain sequence with its context. Its antigen is not known. Produced via immunoSEQ multiplex PCR; TCRdb's table is partial and in-frame only. The data show approximately 100,000 clones, around 90% seen once. These data are taken from a study of T cell responses to AZD1222 COVID-19 vaccine. CDR1 SGHTA and CDR2 FQGNSA come from the germline V gene. CDR3 length equals 14 residues. V was cut by 2 bases and J by 3 bases, with 10 bases left in between. Study observations and caveats: Recipients of two AZD1222 doses showed rising Spike-specific TCR breadth and depth. Most donors were white British and more were female, and clonal diversity was possibly underestimated. Within unmutated variant regions lay the reported targets of nearly half of spike-specific TCRs. Repertoires in all cases were sampled only once the peak T cell response had passed.

This specimen consisted of peripheral blood, obtained on day 0 of AZD1222 vaccination. This chain links TRBV7-2 with TRBJ1-2; D remains ambiguous. This receptor was identified in an adult in good health. For the CDR3, the DNA is TGTGCCAGCAGCTTAAGTAGGGCGGACTATGGCTACACCTTC. Its protein product is CASSLSRADYGYTF. Full variable domain (missing parts from reference TRBV7-2 and TRBJ1-2): GAGVSQSPSNKVTEKGKDVELRCDPISGHTALYWYRQSLGQGLEFLIYFQGNSAPDKSGLPSDRFSAERTGGSVSTLTIQRTQQEDSAVYLCASSLSRADYGYTFGSGTRLTVV.